A selection of T cell receptor beta chains follows, all from one sample in a study of CD8+CD57+ T cells in acquired aplastic anemia. MiXCR, applied by TCRdb to the reads, yields one record per CDR3 protein. The sample yields approximately 58,000 distinct CDR3 sequences, approximately 52% seen once. The source material was sorted CD4+, CD8+, or CD8+CD57+ T cells (not recorded which) from PBMCs. The receptors here all came from a human donor with aplastic anemia. Both conserved end residues are part of each CDR3. Fields, in order: V gene, CDR3 protein.

TRBV7-6 | CASSLRLPTDTQYF
TRBV20-1 | CSARVGDSQETQYF
TRBV7-9 | CASSLHLGGDTEAFF
TRBV20-1 | CSARDLFSSNQPRHF
TRBV25-1 | CASSEPGENYGYTF
TRBV29-1 | CSAVAGGSYEQYF
TRBV15 | CATSRDGSPLHF
TRBV19 | CASSTTGDGGYTF
TRBV11-2 | CASSLKAALGNSPLHF
TRBV7-6 | CASSPFSGGINEQFF
TRBV9 | CASSQGALREKLFF
TRBV30 | CAWSGGIGTGELFF
TRBV7-2 | CASSLARSAWGSDTQYF
TRBV15 | CATSPGRMGHGYTF
TRBV24-1 | CATSDPRGNFYGYTF
TRBV6-1 | CASSISGGSLEQFF
TRBV25-1 | CASGVSVGPSPLHF
TRBV10-3 | CAISESTGGRPEAFF
TRBV14 | CASSHHRGKGTGELFF
TRBV7-3 | CASRQGYMNTEAFF
TRBV20-1 | CSARLFAGNTEAFF
TRBV29-1 | CSVEGETGGRTEAFF
TRBV13 | CASRGDEDGNTIYF
TRBV5-6 | CASSLGSGNTIYF
TRBV28 | CASSFGRGAGDTQYF
TRBV19 | CASSPRRQEGETQYF
TRBV2 | CASSETTSGNEQFF
TRBV10-3 | CASRLFSGNTIYF
TRBV11-2 | CASSSRDRAGVRTEAFF
TRBV11-2 | CASSSRGVGNTEAFF
TRBV25-1 | CASSGTSYGYTF
TRBV2 | CASSQQPGLPGEQYF
TRBV4-3 | CASSQDGTENSPLHF
TRBV12-3/TRBV12-4 | CASSYNRDRAIYF
TRBV7-9 | CASAMGGGPHEQYF
TRBV28 | CASSIGQGTYGYTF
TRBV6-2/TRBV6-3 | CASSYRRDTDTQYF
TRBV25-1 | CASSSSGTAKNLSYEQYF
TRBV3-1 | CASSQETLTGTGNTIYF
TRBV2 | CASNRDRGSTDTQYF